These 17 T cell receptor beta chains originate from one sample sequenced in a study of cytomegalovirus exposure and HLA in healthy donors. Amplification used 60 Vbeta primers and 13 Jbeta primers. Only in-frame clones appear in the TCRdb table, and some are missing; sequencing was by immunoSEQ multiplex PCR. Of approximately 290,000 clones listed, 75% to 90% are singletons. The sample comprised PBMCs. Receptors were obtained from a girl aged 2-10 years in good health and CMV-seronegative.

J is TRBJ2-1 and V is TRBV13; 10 positions match TRBD1. Germline CDR1 is PRHDT and CDR2 is FYEKMQ (reference sequence). J gave up 5 bases and V 5 bases, and 3 bases lay outside the gene matches. The CDR3 covers 14 residues. The CDR3 DNA follows: TGTGCCAGCAGCAGGGGACAGGGGAACAATGAGCAGTTCTTC. Translated, it gives CASSRGQGNNEQFF.

This chain connects TRBV6-5 to TRBJ2-3; 9 positions agree with TRBD2. The junction had 8 bases not matched to a gene; V was cut back by 4 bases and J by 3 bases. The CDR3 totals 16 residues. Germline-derived CDR1 and CDR2 are MNHEY and SVGAGI. The CDR3 here is CASSSPLAGRTDTQYF. CDR3 DNA sequence: TGTGCCAGCAGTTCCCCACTAGCGGGCAGAACAGATACGCAGTATTTT.

This clone was seen more than once but under ten times. This chain connects TRBV6-1 to TRBJ2-7; 15 bases line up with TRBD2. Germline V gene sequence: CDR1 MNHNS, CDR2 SASEGT. V dropped 3 bases and J dropped 7; count of bases not matched to a gene: 4. The CDR3 runs to 15 residues. CDR3 sequence (DNA): TGTGCCAGCAGTGAGAGGACTAGCGGGAGGGGGGAGCAGTACTTC. Translating gives CASSERTSGRGEQYF.

The V gene is TRBV14, the J gene TRBJ2-5; no definite D call. CDR3 length: 13 amino acids. Trimming removed 1 base from V and 5 bases from J, with 8 bases in between. Germline CDR1 SGHDN, CDR2 FVKESK. This chain's CDR3 is CASSQGHLETQYF. DNA of the CDR3: TGTGCCAGCAGCCAAGGACATTTGGAGACCCAGTACTTC.

In nucleotides, the CDR3 is TGTGCCTGGAGTTACGGGACAGCGAATCAGCCCCAGCATTTT. Translation: CAWSYGTANQPQHF. V is TRBV30 and J is TRBJ1-5; 7 nucleotides match TRBD1. CDR3 length: 14 amino acids. The trim removed 2 bases at V and 4 bases at J, leaving 5 bases unmatched. Germline loops: CDR1 GTSNPN, CDR2 SVGIG (reference sequence).

The chain is built from TRBV6-6 and TRBJ2-5, with TRBD1 matching 7 bases. The CDR3 consists of 13 residues. V dropped 6 bases and J dropped 2; count of bases not matched to a gene: 3. CDR1 MNHNY and CDR2 SVGAGI come from the germline V gene (reference sequence). CDR3 sequence: CASSGDSQETQYF. CDR3 sequence (DNA): TGTGCCAGCAGCGGGGACAGTCAAGAGACCCAGTACTTC.

V and J are TRBV6-1 and TRBJ2-2, with 9 nucleotides matching TRBD1. From germline, CDR1 is MNHNS and CDR2 SASEGT. This CDR3 is built from 15 residues. Trimming cost V 2 bases and J 6 bases; bases outside gene matches: 4. This chain's CDR3 is CASSERTGDAGELFF. The CDR3 coding sequence is TGTGCCAGCAGTGAAAGGACAGGGGACGCCGGGGAGCTGTTTTTT.

This clone was recorded a few times. V and J are TRBV7-8 and TRBJ1-2; 7 nucleotides agree with TRBD1. The germline gives CDR1 SGHVS, CDR2 FQNEAQ. The CDR3 contains 17 residues. With 3 bases clipped from V and 0 bases from J, the junction kept 10 bases outside the gene matches. The CDR3 loop is CASSFGTRTGTNYGYTF. The CDR3 nucleotides read TGTGCCAGCAGCTTTGGGACTAGGACAGGTACTAACTATGGCTACACCTTC.

This clone was picked up a small number of times. The J gene is TRBJ2-7, the V gene TRBV6-5, with 8 bases lining up with TRBD2. V was clipped by 2 bases and J by 2 bases; unmatched bases: 2. The CDR3 has 14 residues. Looked up from germline, CDR1 is MNHEY and CDR2 is SVGAGI. CDR3: CASSYGRGAYEQYF. The DNA of the CDR3 is TGTGCCAGCAGTTACGGGCGGGGGGCCTACGAGCAGTACTTC.

The chain uses TRBV10-1 and TRBJ1-5; 12 bases align to TRBD1. The CDR3 spans 14 residues. Germline V gives CDR1 WNHNN, CDR2 SYGVQD (reference sequence). V dropped 10 bases and J dropped 6; count of bases not matched to a gene: 7. As DNA, the CDR3 is TGCGCCATTGCGGGACAGGGGGCACTTCAGCCCCAGCATTTT. Translating it yields CAIAGQGALQPQHF.

The chain combines TRBV28 with TRBJ1-2; unclear D gene. V lost 5 bases, J lost 6 bases, and 10 bases lay in between. This CDR3 comprises 12 residues. The germline gives CDR1 MDHEN, CDR2 SYDVKM. CDR3 bases: TGTGCCAGCAGTGGGCACTCGGATGGCTACACCTTC. Its protein is CASSGHSDGYTF.

The J gene is TRBJ2-1, the V gene TRBV4-2; 10 positions match TRBD2. Germline V CDR1 and CDR2: LGHNA, YNFKEQ. This CDR3 region has 16 residues. V lost 0 bases and J lost 7; bases outside the gene matches: 6. CDR3 protein: CASSQDPSGSWNEQFF. The CDR3 nucleotides are TGTGCCAGCAGCCAAGACCCTAGCGGGAGTTGGAATGAGCAGTTCTTC.

This chain uses TRBV7-3 with TRBJ1-1; 9 bases match TRBD1. Germline V lookup: CDR1 SGHTA, CDR2 FQGTGA. V was pared by 4 bases and J by 6 bases, with 6 bases of the junction left unmatched. This CDR3 is built from 14 residues. The CDR3: CASSSTGGTAEAFF. The DNA of the CDR3 is TGTGCCAGCAGCTCAACAGGGGGCACCGCTGAAGCTTTCTTT.

This sequence joins TRBV5-5 and TRBJ1-5, with D possibly matching TRBD1 (5 bases). The CDR3 is 15 residues long. Germline V lookup: CDR1 SGHKS, CDR2 YYEKEE (reference sequence). The V end lost 1 base, the J end lost 4 bases, and 12 bases lay between the germline ends. CDR3 amino acids: CASSLYQGGNQPQHF. CDR3 DNA sequence: TGTGCCAGCAGCTTGTACCAGGGAGGGAATCAGCCCCAGCATTTT.

The J gene is TRBJ2-5, the V gene TRBV6-1, with TRBD1 as a possible D gene (5 bases). CDR1 is MNHNS and CDR2 is SASEGT in the germline V gene. CDR3 length: 16 residues. V lost 2 bases and J lost 3, with 16 bases in between. The CDR3 bases are TGTGCCAGCAGTGAAAGGGGCCCTAATCAGAAAGAGACCCAGTACTTC. It encodes CASSERGPNQKETQYF.

This chain links TRBV5-1 with TRBJ2-3, with D tentatively TRBD1 (6 bases). Germline V lookup: CDR1 SGHRS, CDR2 YFSETQ. V lost 4 bases and J lost 0, with 12 bases in between. The CDR3 runs to 15 residues. The CDR3, as DNA: TGCGCCAGCAGCGCCGGGACAACTAGCACAGATACGCAGTATTTT. It translates to CASSAGTTSTDTQYF. The full variable domain, its missing parts supplied by reference TRBV5-1 and TRBJ2-3, is KAGVTQTPRYLIKTRGQQVTLSCSPISGHRSVSWYQQTPGQGLQFLFEYFSETQRNKGNFPGRFSGRQFSNSRSEMNVSTLELGDSALYLCASSAGTTSTDTQYFGPGTRLTVL.

V and J are TRBV9 and TRBJ1-6; 7 nucleotides align to TRBD1. V was pared by 4 bases and J by 7 bases, with 8 bases of the junction left unmatched. This CDR3 is 15 amino acids long. From germline, CDR1 is SGDLS and CDR2 YYNGEE. The CDR3 coding sequence is TGTGCCAGCAGCTCATACCGGGACAGAAATTCACCCCTCCACTTT. It yields the protein CASSSYRDRNSPLHF.